A selection of T cell receptor beta chains follows, all from one sample in a study of cytomegalovirus exposure and HLA in healthy donors. The data were produced by immunoSEQ multiplex PCR, yet TCRdb's version contains in-frame clones alone and is incomplete. The sample consists of about 64,000 clones, roughly 69% of them appearing once. The sequenced material came from PBMCs. These receptors came from a woman in her 50s in good health and CMV-seronegative. Both conserved end residues are part of each CDR3. Fields, in order: J gene, V gene, clone size, CDR3 protein. Where a row states a size, it is once, few, many or the class of an expanded clone; other rows omit it.

TRBJ1-1	TRBV5-1	few	CASSQQGQGDTEAFF
TRBJ2-3	TRBV27	.	CASSLSKGLARDTQYF
TRBJ2-7	TRBV9	.	CASSPGVAYEQYF
TRBJ2-2	TRBV10-3	.	CAIASDTSGNTGELFF
TRBJ1-2	TRBV2	.	CASSVETGGFSYGYTF
TRBJ2-5	TRBV5-1	few	CASSLQASWETQYF
TRBJ2-2	TRBV19	medium-sized	CASSPGASTGELFF
TRBJ1-1	TRBV30	.	CAWSVARWGVGPKYTGNTEAFF
TRBJ2-3	TRBV5-1	.	CASSFRAPSTDTQYF
TRBJ2-3	TRBV9	.	CASSVEREILYF
TRBJ2-1	TRBV19	.	CASSTGQPYSYNEQFF
TRBJ2-1	TRBV7-9	few	CASSPWGLGNEQFF
TRBJ2-5	TRBV27	.	CASSPVDRQETQYF
TRBJ1-2	TRBV28	once	CASSPSGTGWDSRYTF
TRBJ2-7	TRBV4-2	.	CASSQDNEQYF
TRBJ2-4	TRBV4-3	.	CASSLTPDISIQYF
TRBJ1-2	TRBV29-1	.	CSVSRGQGYTF
TRBJ1-1	TRBV18	.	CASSRWDRGPTEAFF
TRBJ2-2	TRBV5-1	.	CASSRTGNLAGELFF
TRBJ2-2	TRBV6-4	.	CASSDSSGSTGELFF
TRBJ2-1	TRBV29-1	once	CSVAFGGNYNEQFF
TRBJ1-1	TRBV5-1	once	CASSLEGVGAFF
TRBJ1-1	TRBV5-5	few	CASSLQGSTEAFF
TRBJ1-4	TRBV5-8	.	CASSLASTAIATNEKLFF
TRBJ2-1	TRBV19	.	CASTSREYSVRNGQFF
TRBJ2-7	TRBV28	few	CASSLYLLDEQYF
TRBJ2-7	TRBV4-3	.	CASSQVSEADYEQYF
TRBJ2-7	TRBV7-2	.	CASSMTSGRAYEQYF
TRBJ2-1	TRBV11-1	.	CASSSDPGNEQFF
TRBJ2-2	TRBV9	.	CASRAGGHTGELFF
TRBJ2-1	TRBV2	.	CASNERGRGRNEQFF
TRBJ1-2	TRBV2	.	CASSEFVQEYGYTF
TRBJ1-1	TRBV7-2	.	CASSLGFGGAEAFF
TRBJ2-7	TRBV18	many	CASSLASTGEQYF
TRBJ2-3	TRBV30	.	CAWKGVRAASTDTQYF
TRBJ1-5	TRBV5-3	few	CASSPFVDSNQPQHF
TRBJ2-5	TRBV10-3	.	CAISVRPTGETQYF
TRBJ2-3	TRBV2	.	CASSFRTSGTDTQYF
TRBJ2-7	TRBV7-2	.	CASSVDRGRYEQYF
TRBJ1-2	TRBV29-1	.	CSVGDSLRGYTF
TRBJ1-1	TRBV4-3	few	CASSPDMRTEAFF
TRBJ2-1	TRBV19	.	CASSTGTSGRARNEQFF
TRBJ1-2	TRBV6-5	.	CASSKDRGDGYTF